Listed here are 9 T cell receptor beta chains from one sample, sequenced in a study of blood T cell repertoires in COVID-19. This table comes from immunoSEQ multiplex PCR, and its TCRdb copy is limited to in-frame clones, with some not included. The sample comprises over 110,000 clones, 70% to 90% of which are singletons, and 1.5% to 2% rests with the top ten. Sequenced sample: peripheral blood. These receptor sequences come from an older man with acute or convalescent COVID-19.

A few counts support this clone. The V and J genes are TRBV28 and TRBJ1-1, with D maybe TRBD1 (6 bases). Looked up from germline, CDR1 is MDHEN and CDR2 is SYDVKM. The germline V and J ends were trimmed by 4 bases and 4 bases, with 16 bases remaining between them. This CDR3 has 15 residues. The CDR3 DNA is TGTGCCAGCAGTTCCCAATGGGGGCGAAGCACTGAAGCTTTCTTT. This codes for CASSSQWGRSTEAFF.

The count of this clone is one. The chain couples TRBV7-8 to TRBJ2-2; D ambiguous. This CDR3 has 16 residues. The germline gives CDR1 SGHVS, CDR2 FQNEAQ. Trimming removed 7 bases from V and 0 bases from J, with 15 bases in between. The CDR3 is CASTLGPGANTGELFF. CDR3 DNA: TGTGCCAGCACTCTCGGCCCAGGCGCGAACACCGGGGAGCTGTTTTTT.

V is TRBV5-1 and J is TRBJ2-1; TRBD2 aligns across 9 bases. The CDR3 extends over 14 amino acids. Germline V lookup: CDR1 SGHRS, CDR2 YFSETQ. The V and J ends lost 4 bases and 9 bases, in that order; junction bases with no gene match: 8. CDR3 nucleotides: TGCGCCAGCAGCACCCCGGGACTAGCAACTGAGCAGTTCTTC. Its protein is CASSTPGLATEQFF. Full variable domain (outside the CDR3, taken from reference TRBV5-1 and TRBJ2-1): KAGVTQTPRYLIKTRGQQVTLSCSPISGHRSVSWYQQTPGQGLQFLFEYFSETQRNKGNFPGRFSGRQFSNSRSEMNVSTLELGDSALYLCASSTPGLATEQFFGPGTRLTVL.

The DNA for the CDR3 is TGTGCCAGCAGCTTAGGGCAGTCCCCCTCCTACGAGCAGTACTTC. Its translation is CASSLGQSPSYEQYF. The V gene is TRBV7-9, the J gene TRBJ2-7, with D unresolved. CDR1 is SEHNR, CDR2 FQNEAQ, per germline (reference sequence). V was cut by 1 base and J by 0 bases, with 10 bases left in between. This CDR3 has 15 amino acids. Looking up the rest from reference TRBV7-9 and TRBJ2-7 gives the full variable domain: DTGVSQNPRHKITKRGQNVTFRCDPISEHNRLYWYRQTLGQGPEFLTYFQNEAQLEKSRLLSDRFSAERPKGSFSTLEIQRTEQGDSAMYLCASSLGQSPSYEQYFGPGTRLTVT.

V and J are TRBV9 and TRBJ2-3; TRBD1 is a possible D gene (5 bases). The V end lost 4 bases, the J end lost 2 bases, and 11 bases lay between the germline ends. Germline V gene lookup returns CDR1 SGDLS and CDR2 YYNGEE. The CDR3 is made up of 14 amino acids. The CDR3 DNA is TGTGCCAGCAGCACTGGACAAGCCACAGATACGCAGTATTTT. Encoded protein: CASSTGQATDTQYF.

The chain couples TRBV2 to TRBJ1-1; 8 bases are a match to TRBD1. Per the germline V gene, CDR1 is SNHLY and CDR2 is FYNNEI. The CDR3 loop spans 16 amino acids. Unmatched junction bases numbered 15, after V lost 6 bases and J lost 6 bases. The CDR3 DNA reads as TGTGCCAGCAGAGGAACTAAAGGACAGGGTTGGTCTGAAGCTTTCTTT. Protein: CASRGTKGQGWSEAFF.

The chain links TRBV7-8 to TRBJ1-4; 7 positions match TRBD1. CDR1 is SGHVS and CDR2 is FQNEAQ in the germline V gene. The ends lost 2 bases at V and 3 bases at J; junction bases unmatched: 6. The CDR3 runs 16 residues. For the CDR3, the DNA is TGTGCCAGCAGCTTAACACGGGACAGACCTAATGAAAAACTGTTTTTT. It translates to CASSLTRDRPNEKLFF.

The V and J genes are TRBV12-3 or TRBV12-4 and TRBJ1-2; D is ambiguous. Deletions cut 3 bases from V and 8 bases from J, with 10 bases between. The CDR3 loop spans 12 amino acids. CDR3 DNA: TGTGCCAGCAGTTTTGGCGGGTACGGCTACACCTTC. It specifies CASSFGGYGYTF.

The chain joins TRBV3-1 (or the pseudogene TRBV3-2) to TRBJ2-3; 9 bases align to TRBD1. Germline CDR1 is LGHDT and CDR2 is YNNKEL (reference sequence). J gave up 1 base and V 1 base, and 6 bases lay outside the gene matches. This CDR3 is 17 amino acids long. The CDR3 protein is CASSQGTGGRGTDTQYF. Here the CDR3 DNA reads TGTGCCAGCAGCCAAGGTACAGGGGGCCGAGGCACAGATACGCAGTATTTT.